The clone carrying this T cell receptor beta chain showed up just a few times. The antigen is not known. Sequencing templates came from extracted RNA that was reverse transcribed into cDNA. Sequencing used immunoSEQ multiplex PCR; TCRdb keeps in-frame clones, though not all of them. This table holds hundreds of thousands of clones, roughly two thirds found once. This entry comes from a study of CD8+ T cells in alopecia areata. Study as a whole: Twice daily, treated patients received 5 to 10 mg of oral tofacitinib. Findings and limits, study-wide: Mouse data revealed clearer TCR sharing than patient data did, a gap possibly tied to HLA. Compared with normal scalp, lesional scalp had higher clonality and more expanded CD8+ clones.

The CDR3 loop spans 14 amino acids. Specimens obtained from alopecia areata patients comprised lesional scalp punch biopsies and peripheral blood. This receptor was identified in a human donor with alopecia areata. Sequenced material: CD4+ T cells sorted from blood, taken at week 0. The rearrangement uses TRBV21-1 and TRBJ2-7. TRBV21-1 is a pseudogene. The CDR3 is CASSNGTLFYEQYF. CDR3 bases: TGTGCCAGCAGCAACGGGACCCTCTTCTACGAGCAGTACTTC.